The 11 T cell receptor beta chains presented below share a single source sample, sequenced in a study of blood T cell repertoires in COVID-19. The protocol was immunoSEQ multiplex PCR, while the TCRdb copy is restricted to in-frame clones and leaves out a portion. The table records 70,000 to 85,000 clones, around nine tenths of them present only once. The sequenced sample was peripheral blood. Receptors originate from a man aged 65 to 85 with active or convalescent COVID-19.

The CDR3 DNA reads TGCAGCGTTGAAGTGGTGACGGGGAATGAGCAGTTCTTC. Translating it yields CSVEVVTGNEQFF. This chain uses TRBV29-1 with TRBJ2-1, with D possibly matching TRBD2 (5 bases). V lost 1 base and J lost 7, with 11 bases in between. The V gene's germline CDR1 is SQVTM and CDR2 ANQGSEA. The CDR3 sequence is 13 residues long.

The chain recombines TRBV4-1 with TRBJ2-5, with D maybe TRBD2 (5 bases). This CDR3 contains 17 residues. The V end lost 4 bases, the J end lost 4 bases, and 22 bases lay between the germline ends. Germline V CDR1 and CDR2: MGHRA, YSYEKL. CDR3 in DNA: TGCGCCAGCAGCCCCCCAAACTCCGGGCTCCGGGGAGAGACCCAGTACTTC. It codes for CASSPPNSGLRGETQYF.

This clone was found once. The V call is TRBV5-1, the J call TRBJ2-3, with 11 bases identical to TRBD2. Germline V gives CDR1 SGHRS, CDR2 YFSETQ. With 3 bases clipped from V and 4 bases from J, the junction kept 7 bases outside the gene matches. This CDR3 region has 16 residues. CDR3 coding DNA: TGCGCCAGCAGCTCCGGACTAGCGGGCACTGCAGATACGCAGTATTTT. This codes for CASSSGLAGTADTQYF.

The gene calls are TRBV10-3 and TRBJ2-1, with 9 bases that match TRBD1. This CDR3 comprises 16 residues. The germline gives CDR1 ENHRY, CDR2 SYGVKD. The V gene end was trimmed by 0 bases and the J gene end by 6 bases; junction bases not matched to a gene: 6. In DNA, the CDR3 is TGTGCCATCAGTGAGTCAGTGACAGGGGGAGGCAATGAGCAGTTCTTC. Translation gives CAISESVTGGGNEQFF.

The chain employs TRBV30 and TRBJ2-1, with D perhaps TRBD1 (5 bases). Trimming left V 1 base short and J 5 bases short, with 9 bases between. The CDR3 spans 13 residues. Germline lookup yields CDR1 GTSNPN and CDR2 SVGIG (reference sequence). The CDR3 nucleotides are TGTGCCTGGAGTGGAAGGGGCGACAATGAGCAGTTCTTC. Translating gives CAWSGRGDNEQFF. Using reference TRBV30 and TRBJ2-1 for the parts outside the CDR3, the full variable domain is SQTIHQWPATLVQPVGSPLSLECTVEGTSNPNLYWYRQAAGRGLQLLFYSVGIGQISSEVPQNLSASRPQDRQFILSSKKLLLSDSGFYLCAWSGRGDNEQFFGPGTRLTVL.

The chain carries TRBV2 and TRBJ1-5; 10 bases line up with TRBD1. The V and J ends lost 7 bases and 6 bases, in that order; junction bases with no gene match: 6. CDR3 length equals 14 residues. Germline V gene data show CDR1 as SNHLY and CDR2 as FYNNEI. The CDR3 DNA reads as TGTGCCAGCACTCGGACAGGGGGAACTCAGCCCCAGCATTTT. It yields the protein CASTRTGGTQPQHF.

The rearrangement joins TRBV6-5 to TRBJ2-1, with a possible D match to TRBD2 (6 bases). The ends were cut back, 6 bases at V and 9 bases at J, with 21 bases in the middle. The CDR3 contains 15 residues. CDR1 is MNHEY, CDR2 SVGAGI, per germline. The CDR3 sequence is CASRVSGTVGGEQFF. In DNA, the CDR3 is TGTGCCAGCAGAGTATCGGGAACCGTGGGAGGTGAGCAGTTCTTC.

This sequence joins TRBV5-4 and TRBJ2-6; TRBD2 might be the D (5 bases). V was cut by 6 bases and J by 0 bases, with 19 bases left in between. This CDR3 region has 18 residues. Germline assignment: CDR1 SGHNT and CDR2 YYREEE (reference sequence). CDR3 amino acids: CASKDQRLYPSGANVLTF. The DNA for the CDR3 is TGTGCCAGCAAGGACCAGCGGCTCTACCCCTCTGGGGCCAACGTCCTGACTTTC.

The gene calls are TRBV19 and TRBJ2-1; 9 positions match TRBD1. Germline CDR1 reads LNHDA; CDR2 reads SQIVND (reference sequence). The CDR3 has 16 amino acids. Trimming at V came to 6 bases and at J to 5 bases, leaving 11 bases not matched to a gene. CDR3 amino acids: CASRTSTGGGHNEQFF. The DNA of the CDR3 is TGTGCCAGTAGGACATCCACAGGGGGCGGGCACAATGAGCAGTTCTTC.

CDR3: CASSLDRVSSYGYTF. DNA of the CDR3: TGTGCCAGCAGCTTAGATCGGGTCAGTAGCTATGGCTACACCTTC. V is TRBV11-2 and J is TRBJ1-2; D unresolved. The V end was cut by 0 bases, the J end by 4 bases, with 12 bases between. This CDR3 is 15 amino acids long. Germline V CDR1 and CDR2: SGHAT, FQNNGV.

This clone occurred once. V gene TRBV6-4 combines with J gene TRBJ2-1; 8 bases match TRBD2. J lost 7 bases, V lost 3 bases, and 14 bases had no gene match. This CDR3 spans 17 amino acids. The V gene's germline CDR1 is MRHNA and CDR2 SNTAGT. This CDR3 is CASSEIPGAGGENEQFF. For the CDR3, the DNA is TGTGCCAGCAGTGAGATCCCCGGGGCGGGAGGTGAAAATGAGCAGTTCTTC.